Sequencing of this TCR beta chain was carried out in a study of blood T cell repertoires in COVID-19. Overall study context: Collection of acute and convalescent COVID-19 samples took place in the United States, Italy and Spain.

Original analysis: Estimation of nucleated cell counts relied on the amplification of reference gene primers. The assay was immunoSEQ multiplex PCR, and TCRdb's table has in-frame clones only and misses some. D and trimming come from the DNA, and the V and J calls and clone size come from that table. The table includes around 200,000 clones, approximately 87% detected once. From germline, CDR1 is LGHDT and CDR2 YNNKEL (reference sequence). The CDR3 spans 17 residues. After removal of 4 bases from V and 5 bases from J, the junction contained 13 bases not matched to a gene. The clonotype originates from a woman between 18 and 29 years old who had recovered from COVID-19. The rearrangement joins TRBV3-1 (or the pseudogene TRBV3-2) to TRBJ2-5; 10 nucleotides line up with TRBD2. Sequenced sample: peripheral blood. The CDR3: CASSRIGAGGLRETQYF. The CDR3 DNA sequence: TGTGCCAGCAGCCGCATAGGAGCGGGAGGGCTACGGGAGACCCAGTACTTC.